These T cell receptor beta chains were read from a single sample in a study of blood T cell repertoires in COVID-19. Profiled with immunoSEQ multiplex PCR; TCRdb holds only in-frame clones, not every one. The sample contains tens of thousands of clones, 74% of which appear only once. Sequencing was performed on peripheral blood. The receptors originated from a human donor with acute or convalescent COVID-19. The donor label of this sample is uncertain. CDR3s include the opening cysteine and the closing phenylalanine or tryptophan. Fields, in order: V gene, clone size, D gene, J gene, CDR3 DNA, CDR3 protein. D genes are given only for firm matches. Not every row has a clone size; where given, it reads once, few, many or a size class.

V: TRBV25-1; size: few; D: TRBD2; J: TRBJ2-1; DNA: TGTGCCAGCAGTGTTAGCGGGGGGGCCAATAATGAGCAGTTCTTC; CDR3: CASSVSGGANNEQFF
V: TRBV7-2; size: few; D: -; J: TRBJ1-6; DNA: TGTGCCAGCAGCTTAGATGGAGCCCTTATTACACCCCTCCACTTT; CDR3: CASSLDGALITPLHF
V: TRBV15; size: -; D: -; J: TRBJ1-5; DNA: TGTGCCACCAGCAGAGCGGGGATGGGTCAGCCCCAGCATTTT; CDR3: CATSRAGMGQPQHF
V: TRBV7-9; size: -; D: TRBD1; J: TRBJ1-4; DNA: TGTGCCAGCAGCTTCCGACAGGGTGAAAAACTGTTTTTT; CDR3: CASSFRQGEKLFF
V: TRBV6-5; size: -; D: TRBD1; J: TRBJ1-4; DNA: TGTGCCAGCAGGGGGCAGGGACAGGGGGCTGAAAAACTGTTTTTT; CDR3: CASRGQGQGAEKLFF
V: TRBV18; size: once; D: -; J: TRBJ1-5; DNA: TGTGCCAGCTCACAGGGAGTTGGGAATCAGCCCCAGCATTTT; CDR3: CASSQGVGNQPQHF
V: TRBV10-3; size: -; D: TRBD1; J: TRBJ2-3; DNA: TGTGCCATCAGTGACCCCGGCAGGGGGCAAGGCACAGATACGCAGTATTTT; CDR3: CAISDPGRGQGTDTQYF
V: TRBV19; size: -; D: -; J: TRBJ1-5; DNA: TGTGCCAGTAGTATAGACCGGTACCTCCAGCATTTT; CDR3: CASSIDRYLQHF
V: TRBV5-5; size: once; D: -; J: TRBJ1-1; DNA: TGTGCCAGCAGCTTGGGAGGAGGGGCTACTCGCATGAACACTGAAGCTTTCTTT; CDR3: CASSLGGGATRMNTEAFF
V: TRBV5-4; size: -; D: -; J: TRBJ1-4; DNA: TGTGCCAGCAGCGGGGCTGGTAATGAAAAACTGTTTTTT; CDR3: CASSGAGNEKLFF
V: TRBV10-2; size: -; D: -; J: TRBJ1-6; DNA: TGCGCCAGCAGAAACAGAGCTCTTAATTCACCCCTCCACTTT; CDR3: CASRNRALNSPLHF
V: TRBV9; size: -; D: TRBD2; J: TRBJ2-1; DNA: TGTGCCAGCAGCCTAACCGGGACTAGCGTTGATGAGCAGTTCTTC; CDR3: CASSLTGTSVDEQFF
V: TRBV19; size: -; D: -; J: TRBJ1-5; DNA: TGTGCCAGTAGTTGGGGCCAAGCGGGGCAGCCCCAGCATTTT; CDR3: CASSWGQAGQPQHF
V: TRBV6-1; size: -; D: -; J: TRBJ2-7; DNA: TGTGCCAGCAGTGAAGGTGGAGGCGGGGTCGGGTCCTACGAGCAGTACTTC; CDR3: CASSEGGGGVGSYEQYF
V: TRBV5-1; size: few; D: -; J: TRBJ2-7; DNA: TGCGCCAGCAGCCCTATGGAGGGAGCCTACGAGCAGTACTTC; CDR3: CASSPMEGAYEQYF
V: TRBV6-1; size: -; D: -; J: TRBJ2-7; DNA: TGTGCCAGCAGTGACAGGGGCTACGAGCAGTACTTC; CDR3: CASSDRGYEQYF
V: TRBV7-9; size: -; D: -; J: TRBJ2-3; DNA: TGTGCCAGCAGCCTACAGGGTCCGTCTAGCACAGATACGCAGTATTTT; CDR3: CASSLQGPSSTDTQYF
V: TRBV7-9; size: -; D: -; J: TRBJ1-2; DNA: TGTGCCAGCAGCTTCGGGGATCAGGGCTACACCTTC; CDR3: CASSFGDQGYTF
V: TRBV2; size: -; D: -; J: TRBJ1-1; DNA: TGTGCCAGCAAGTGGGAGGAAGGAGAGAAAGCTTTCTTT; CDR3: CASKWEEGEKAFF
V: TRBV5-1; size: once; D: -; J: TRBJ2-5; DNA: TGCGCCAGCAGCTTGAATTGGGGGAGGGAGACCCAGTACTTC; CDR3: CASSLNWGRETQYF
V: TRBV7-5; size: -; D: -; J: TRBJ1-3; DNA: TGTGCCAGAAGCTTCCTCGGACACAACTCTGGAAACACCATATATTTT; CDR3: CARSFLGHNSGNTIYF
V: TRBV23-1; size: -; D: -; J: TRBJ1-1; DNA: TGCGCCAGCAGCCCTAGTAACAGGGAGAACACTGAAGCTTTCTTT; CDR3: CASSPSNRENTEAFF
V: TRBV10-2; size: few; D: -; J: TRBJ1-5; DNA: TGCGCCAGCAGTGTGGGGGGGAGTCAGCCCCAGCATTTT; CDR3: CASSVGGSQPQHF
V: TRBV6-5; size: -; D: -; J: TRBJ1-2; DNA: TGTGCCAGCAGTTACGATGACTTAGCGACCCGTGGCTACACCTTC; CDR3: CASSYDDLATRGYTF
V: TRBV5-1; size: once; D: TRBD2; J: TRBJ2-4; DNA: TGCGCCAGCAGCATGACTAGGAGCGGGAGGATAAACATTCAGTACTTC; CDR3: CASSMTRSGRINIQYF
V: TRBV19; size: -; D: -; J: TRBJ1-3; DNA: TGTGCCAGTAGTATCCCCAGGACAACCAGCTCTGGAAACACCATATATTTT; CDR3: CASSIPRTTSSGNTIYF